Listed below are T cell receptor beta chains from one sample, sequenced in a study of identical twins. TCRdb reprocessed the 5' RACE reads with MiXCR, giving one entry per CDR3 protein. The sample has under 350,000 distinct CDR3 sequences; roughly 8.6% are singletons. These records were also assigned to another study, of yellow fever vaccine responses in identical twins.

The sequenced sample consisted of CD8+ T cells sorted from blood. These receptors were obtained from a woman between 18 and 29 years old in good health. Both conserved end residues are part of each CDR3. The D gene is left open where the match is weak. Where a row states a size, it is once, few, many or the class of an expanded clone; other rows omit it.

v_call	d_call	j_call	clone_size	cdr3_aa	cdr3_nt
TRBV25-1	NA	TRBJ2-7	few	CASSTRRSSYEQYF	TGTGCCAGCAGCACCAGGAGGAGCTCCTACGAGCAGTACTTC
TRBV20-1	NA	TRBJ2-1	NA	CSARQLTGNSYNEQFF	TGCAGTGCTAGACAACTAACAGGGAACTCCTACAATGAGCAGTTCTTC
TRBV4-3	TRBD2	TRBJ2-3	NA	CASSQDSPGTSGSTDTQYF	TGCGCCAGCAGCCAAGATAGCCCGGGAACTAGCGGGAGCACAGATACGCAGTATTTT
TRBV12-5	TRBD1	TRBJ1-1	many	CASGFGQGGTEAFF	TGTGCTAGTGGTTTTGGACAGGGCGGCACTGAAGCTTTCTTT
TRBV6-4	TRBD1	TRBJ2-5	few	CANLTGAEETQYF	TGTGCCAACCTGACAGGGGCTGAAGAGACCCAGTACTTC
TRBV7-9	TRBD1	TRBJ1-5	many	CASSLGTGGAEPQHF	TGTGCCAGCAGCCTTGGGACAGGGGGCGCAGAACCCCAGCATTTT
TRBV20-1	NA	TRBJ2-2	many	CSARVTTGELFF	TGCAGTGCTAGAGTGACCACCGGGGAGCTGTTTTTT
TRBV5-6	NA	TRBJ2-7	many	CASSSNRHEQYF	TGTGCCAGCAGCTCGAACAGGCACGAGCAGTACTTC
TRBV7-2	NA	TRBJ2-7	few	CASAGGTSYEQYF	TGTGCCAGCGCAGGCGGAACCTCCTACGAGCAGTACTTC
TRBV27	TRBD2	TRBJ2-5	NA	CASRTLAGLGETQYF	TGTGCCAGCAGGACCTTAGCGGGGTTAGGGGAGACCCAGTACTTC
TRBV4-3	NA	TRBJ2-7	many	CASSQGAFYEQYF	TGCGCCAGCAGCCAGGGGGCATTTTACGAGCAGTACTTC
TRBV5-1	NA	TRBJ2-7	NA	CASSFGDLSYEQYF	TGCGCCAGCAGCTTTGGGGACCTTTCCTACGAGCAGTACTTC
TRBV28	NA	TRBJ2-3	many	CASHAVGSTDTQYF	TGTGCCTCCCACGCTGTAGGGAGCACAGATACGCAGTATTTT
TRBV20-1	NA	TRBJ2-5	few	CSAIILSEAQETQYF	TGCAGTGCTATTATCCTATCTGAGGCCCAAGAGACCCAGTACTTC
TRBV20-1	NA	TRBJ2-7	NA	CSARIPPGSGSYEQYF	TGCAGTGCTAGAATTCCACCGGGGAGTGGGTCCTACGAGCAGTACTTC
TRBV6-1	NA	TRBJ2-2	few	CASSPIPLGAVLFF	TGTGCCAGCAGCCCTATTCCGTTGGGGGCGGTGCTGTTTTTT
TRBV6-1	NA	TRBJ1-5	few	CASSEVALNRAGNQPQHF	TGTGCCAGCAGTGAAGTGGCCCTCAACCGAGCAGGCAATCAGCCCCAGCATTTT
TRBV5-6	NA	TRBJ2-2	many	CASSLGGPGELFF	TGTGCCAGCAGCTTGGGAGGCCCAGGGGAGCTGTTTTTT
TRBV27	TRBD1	TRBJ2-2	few	CASTPRGPRVNTGELFF	TGTGCCAGCACCCCCAGGGGGCCTAGGGTGAACACCGGGGAGCTGTTTTTT
TRBV4-1	TRBD1	TRBJ2-7	many	CASSHRDRATYEQYF	TGCGCCAGCAGCCACCGGGACAGGGCTACCTACGAGCAGTACTTC
TRBV28	TRBD1	TRBJ2-5	NA	CASSFKLTGETQYF	TGTGCCAGCAGTTTTAAGCTGACAGGGGAGACCCAGTACTTC
TRBV29-1	NA	TRBJ2-1	many	CSHGEPNSYNEQFF	TGCAGCCACGGGGAGCCAAACTCCTACAATGAGCAGTTCTTC
TRBV6-2/TRBV6-3	NA	TRBJ2-3	few	CASRTPDTPTDTQYF	TGTGCCAGCAGGACACCGGACACCCCCACAGATACGCAGTATTTT
TRBV29-1	TRBD1	TRBJ2-7	few	CSAGTVNSYEQYF	TGCAGCGCCGGGACAGTCAACTCCTACGAGCAGTACTTC
TRBV7-9	NA	TRBJ1-1	NA	CATQTPLEAFF	TGTGCCACCCAGACGCCACTTGAAGCTTTCTTT
TRBV6-2/TRBV6-3	NA	TRBJ2-7	NA	CASRTVNSYEQYF	TGTGCCAGTAGGACAGTAAATTCCTACGAGCAGTACTTC
TRBV7-2	TRBD2	TRBJ2-2	many	CASSLTSGTTGELFF	TGTGCCAGCAGCTTGACTAGCGGAACCACCGGGGAGCTGTTTTTT
TRBV25-1	NA	TRBJ2-5	NA	CASSEVKGFSQETQYF	TGTGCCAGCAGTGAAGTCAAGGGGTTCTCCCAAGAGACCCAGTACTTC
TRBV2	NA	TRBJ1-5	many	CASRTQGSNQPQHF	TGTGCCAGCAGGACCCAAGGCAGTAATCAGCCCCAGCATTTT
TRBV9	TRBD2	TRBJ2-1	few	CASSAAAGGPYDNEQFF	TGTGCCAGCAGCGCAGCAGCGGGAGGGCCCTATGACAATGAGCAGTTCTTC
TRBV27	TRBD2	TRBJ2-7	NA	CASSFSGRAVEQYF	TGTGCCAGCAGTTTCAGCGGGAGGGCCGTCGAGCAGTACTTC
TRBV12-3/TRBV12-4	TRBD2	TRBJ2-7	many	CASSFWSGGPYEQYF	TGTGCCAGCAGTTTCTGGAGCGGGGGTCCCTACGAGCAGTACTTC
TRBV7-9	TRBD1	TRBJ2-7	many	CASSPRTGSSYEQYF	TGTGCCAGCAGCCCCCGGACAGGGAGCTCCTACGAGCAGTACTTC
TRBV12-3/TRBV12-4	NA	TRBJ1-2	many	CASRPLTVYGYTF	TGTGCCAGCAGGCCCCTGACAGTCTATGGCTACACCTTC
TRBV7-6	TRBD2	TRBJ2-3	many	CASSPRASGGIDTQYF	TGTGCCAGCAGCCCCCGCGCGAGCGGGGGGATAGATACGCAGTATTTT
TRBV29-1	TRBD2	TRBJ2-1	NA	CSVELWRGATNEQFF	TGCAGCGTTGAACTCTGGCGGGGGGCGACCAATGAGCAGTTCTTC
TRBV10-3	TRBD2	TRBJ2-2	NA	CAISEGTSPNTGELFF	TGTGCCATCAGTGAGGGGACTAGCCCGAACACCGGGGAGCTGTTTTTT
TRBV4-3	NA	TRBJ2-7	few	CASSQQRGVEQYF	TGCGCCAGCAGCCAGCAGAGAGGGGTCGAGCAGTACTTC
TRBV15	NA	TRBJ2-5	NA	CATSPRGGGETQYF	TGTGCCACCAGCCCCCGTGGGGGCGGGGAGACCCAGTACTTC
TRBV7-3	NA	TRBJ2-7	many	CASSLSPAGTYEQYF	TGTGCCAGCAGCTTAAGTCCCGCAGGGACCTACGAGCAGTACTTC
TRBV24-1	NA	TRBJ2-7	many	CATSDLGAGGESYEQYF	TGTGCCACCAGTGATTTGGGGGCTGGCGGGGAATCCTACGAGCAGTACTTC
TRBV21-1	NA	TRBJ2-7	many	CATLGYEQYF	TGTGCCACCTTAGGCTACGAGCAGTACTTC
TRBV6-5	TRBD1	TRBJ1-5	NA	CASSYGTGAQPQHF	TGTGCCAGCAGTTACGGGACAGGGGCTCAGCCCCAGCATTTT
TRBV10-2	TRBD2	TRBJ2-7	NA	CASRAGLAGIEQYF	TGCGCCAGCCGGGCGGGGCTAGCGGGGATCGAGCAGTACTTC
TRBV4-3	NA	TRBJ2-2	many	CASSQGVSAMEGNTGELFF	TGCGCCAGCAGCCAAGGCGTTAGCGCCATGGAGGGAAACACCGGGGAGCTGTTTTTT
TRBV12-3/TRBV12-4	NA	TRBJ2-7	few	CASSPLRSVNSYEQYF	TGTGCCAGCAGTCCCCTCAGAAGCGTCAACTCCTACGAGCAGTACTTC
TRBV7-9	NA	TRBJ2-3	many	CASSNARETQPRDTQYF	TGTGCCAGCAGCAATGCCCGAGAGACCCAACCAAGAGATACGCAGTATTTT
TRBV29-1	NA	TRBJ1-5	many	CSVEGGYYQPQHF	TGCAGCGTTGAGGGGGGATACTATCAGCCCCAGCATTTT
TRBV11-2	TRBD2	TRBJ2-5	NA	CASSLGPAGGQETQYF	TGTGCCAGCAGCTTAGGGCCAGCGGGGGGGCAGGAGACCCAGTACTTC
TRBV27	TRBD1	TRBJ2-1	few	CASSRQGNEQFF	TGTGCCAGCAGTAGACAGGGGAATGAGCAGTTCTTC
TRBV28	NA	TRBJ2-7	few	CASSLDRDYSYEQYF	TGTGCCAGCAGTTTGGACAGGGACTACTCCTACGAGCAGTACTTC
TRBV7-2	NA	TRBJ2-1	few	CASHSYNEQFF	TGTGCCAGCCACAGCTACAATGAGCAGTTCTTC